The entry that follows covers one TCR beta chain sequence. Its target is not known. This specimen comes from a study of lymphopenia after photon versus proton radiotherapy. Regarding the study as a whole: Only patients who died were analyzed for survival; proton advantage is unproven. Post-nadir TCR diversity decline inversely tracked overall survival among those who died. Oligoclonal CD8+ Temra expansion after nadir drove photon patients' diversity drop. Under photons, naive T cells and diversity fell while effector/memory populations rose.

Sequenced by immunoSEQ multiplex PCR; TCRdb stores in-frame clones only, minus some. The sample shows over 50,000 clones, around 86% of them seen only once. Trimming at V came to 0 bases and at J to 5 bases, leaving 2 bases not matched to a gene. Germline-derived CDR1 and CDR2 are MGHRA and YSYEKL. CDR3 size: 14 residues. Sample: peripheral blood, taken from a patient treated with photon-based radiotherapy. The chain is built from TRBV4-1 and TRBJ1-2, with 8 bases identical to TRBD1. This TCR was sampled from a man between 40 and 49 years old with gastric cancer. The CDR3 is CASSQDWTGYGYTF. The DNA of the CDR3 is TGCGCCAGCAGCCAAGATTGGACAGGGTATGGCTACACCTTC.